This T cell receptor (beta chain) was retrieved from a study of cytomegalovirus exposure and HLA in healthy donors. PCR was performed using 60 Vbeta and 13 Jbeta primers. TCRdb's table, derived via immunoSEQ multiplex PCR, lists solely in-frame clones and lacks some. This table has 65,000 to 100,000 clones, 70% to 80% appearing once. On this clone: Its target is not known.

Those who donated were healthy bone marrow donors. Study-level points and caveats: Through in vitro validation, a few CMV-associated chains were shown to be specific for CMV antigens. Later analysis identified a missense DCLRE1C variant that was linked to TCR beta V- and J-gene trimming.

Sequenced input: PBMCs. The sequence was collected from a woman aged 40-49 years in good health and CMV-seropositive.

CDR3 DNA: TGTGCCAGCAGTTTGACAGCTAACTATGGCTACACCTTC. It codes for CASSLTANYGYTF. The V call is TRBV6-5, the J call TRBJ1-2; the D gene is possibly TRBD1 (5 bases). This CDR3 is built from 13 residues. Looked up from germline, CDR1 is MNHEY and CDR2 is SVGAGI. Trimming pared 4 bases from V and 0 bases from J, leaving 6 bases between.